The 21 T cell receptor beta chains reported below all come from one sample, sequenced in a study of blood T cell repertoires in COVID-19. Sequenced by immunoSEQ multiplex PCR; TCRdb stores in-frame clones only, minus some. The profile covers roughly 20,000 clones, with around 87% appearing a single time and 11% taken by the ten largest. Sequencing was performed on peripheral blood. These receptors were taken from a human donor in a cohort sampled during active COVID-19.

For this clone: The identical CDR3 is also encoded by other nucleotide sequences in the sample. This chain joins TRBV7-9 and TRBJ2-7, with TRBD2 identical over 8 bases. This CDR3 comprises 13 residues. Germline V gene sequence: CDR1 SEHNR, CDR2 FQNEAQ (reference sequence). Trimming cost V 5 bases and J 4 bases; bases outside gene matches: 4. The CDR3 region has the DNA TGTGCCAGCAGCCTCCGGGGGGGGTACGAGCAGTACTTC. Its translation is CASSLRGGYEQYF.

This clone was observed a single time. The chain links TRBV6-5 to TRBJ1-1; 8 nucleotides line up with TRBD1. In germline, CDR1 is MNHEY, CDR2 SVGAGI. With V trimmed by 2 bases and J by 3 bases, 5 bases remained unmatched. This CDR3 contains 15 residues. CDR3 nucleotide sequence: TGTGCCAGCAGTTACCTCGGACAGGGCGACACTGAAGCTTTCTTT. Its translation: CASSYLGQGDTEAFF.

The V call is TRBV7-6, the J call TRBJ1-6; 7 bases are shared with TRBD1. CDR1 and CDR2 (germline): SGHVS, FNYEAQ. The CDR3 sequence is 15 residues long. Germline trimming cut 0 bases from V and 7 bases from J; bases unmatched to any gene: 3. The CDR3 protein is CASSLAGTENSPLHF. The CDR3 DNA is TGTGCCAGCAGCTTAGCGGGGACAGAAAATTCACCCCTCCACTTT.

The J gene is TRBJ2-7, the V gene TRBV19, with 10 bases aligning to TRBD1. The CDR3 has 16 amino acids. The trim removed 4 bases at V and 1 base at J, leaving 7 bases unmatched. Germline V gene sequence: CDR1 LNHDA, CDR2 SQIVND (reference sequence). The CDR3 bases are TGTGCCAGTAGTAACCCCTGGACAGGGGGGTCCTACGAGCAGTACTTC. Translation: CASSNPWTGGSYEQYF.

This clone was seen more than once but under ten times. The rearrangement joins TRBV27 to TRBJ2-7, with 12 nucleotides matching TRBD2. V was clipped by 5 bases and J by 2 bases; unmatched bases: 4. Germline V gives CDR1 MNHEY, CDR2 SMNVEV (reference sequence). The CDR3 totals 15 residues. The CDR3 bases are TGTGCCAGCAGTATGGGACTAGCGGGTGCCTACGAGCAGTACTTC. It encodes CASSMGLAGAYEQYF.

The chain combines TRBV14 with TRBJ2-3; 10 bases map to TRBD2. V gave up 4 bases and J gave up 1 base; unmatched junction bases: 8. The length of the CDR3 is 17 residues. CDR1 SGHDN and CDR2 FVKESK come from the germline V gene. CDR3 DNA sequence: TGTGCCAGCAGCCCTAGACAGCGGGAGGGCCGCACAGATACGCAGTATTTT. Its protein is CASSPRQREGRTDTQYF.

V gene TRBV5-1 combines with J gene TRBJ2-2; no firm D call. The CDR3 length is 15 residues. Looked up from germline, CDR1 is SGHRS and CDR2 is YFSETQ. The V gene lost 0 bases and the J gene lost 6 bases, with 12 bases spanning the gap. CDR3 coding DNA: TGCGCCAGCAGCTTGGAGGTGGCGGAGTCCGGGGAGCTGTTTTTT. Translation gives CASSLEVAESGELFF.

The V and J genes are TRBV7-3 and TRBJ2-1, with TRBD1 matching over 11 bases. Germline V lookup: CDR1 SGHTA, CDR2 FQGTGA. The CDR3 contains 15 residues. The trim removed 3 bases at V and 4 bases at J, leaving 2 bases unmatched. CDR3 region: CASSFGQGAYNEQFF. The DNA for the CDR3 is TGTGCCAGCAGCTTCGGACAGGGGGCTTACAATGAGCAGTTCTTC.

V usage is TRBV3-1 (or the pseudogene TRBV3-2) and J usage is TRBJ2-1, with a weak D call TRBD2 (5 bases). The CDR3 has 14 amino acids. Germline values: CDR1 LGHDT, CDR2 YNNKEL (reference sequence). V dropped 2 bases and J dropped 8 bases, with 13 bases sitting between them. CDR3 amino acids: CASSQSLGGDEQFF. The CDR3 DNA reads TGTGCCAGCAGCCAATCGCTAGGAGGCGATGAGCAGTTCTTC.

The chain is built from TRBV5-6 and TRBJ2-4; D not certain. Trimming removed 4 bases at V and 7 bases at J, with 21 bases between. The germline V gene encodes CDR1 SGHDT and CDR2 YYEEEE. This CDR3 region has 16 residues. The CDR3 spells CASSTKDHWSENIQYF. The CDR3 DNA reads TGTGCCAGCAGCACGAAAGATCACTGGAGTGAGAACATTCAGTACTTC.

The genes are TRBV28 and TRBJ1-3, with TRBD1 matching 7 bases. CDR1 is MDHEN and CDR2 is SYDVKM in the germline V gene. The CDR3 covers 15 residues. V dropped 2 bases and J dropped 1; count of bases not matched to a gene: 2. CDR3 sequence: CASSLPRGSGNTIYF. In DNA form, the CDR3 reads TGTGCCAGCAGTTTACCCAGGGGGTCTGGAAACACCATATATTTT.

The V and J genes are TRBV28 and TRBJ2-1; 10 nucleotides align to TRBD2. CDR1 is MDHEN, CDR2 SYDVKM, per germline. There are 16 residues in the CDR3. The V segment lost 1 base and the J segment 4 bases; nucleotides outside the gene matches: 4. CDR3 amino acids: CASSLYGTSDYNEQFF. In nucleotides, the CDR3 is TGTGCCAGCAGTTTATATGGGACTAGCGATTACAATGAGCAGTTCTTC.

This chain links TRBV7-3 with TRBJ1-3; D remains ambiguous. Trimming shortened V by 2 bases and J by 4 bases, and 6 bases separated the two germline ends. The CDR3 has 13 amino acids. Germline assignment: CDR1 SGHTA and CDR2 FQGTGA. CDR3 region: CASSLDGGNTIYF. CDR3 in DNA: TGTGCCAGCAGCTTAGACGGGGGAAACACCATATATTTT. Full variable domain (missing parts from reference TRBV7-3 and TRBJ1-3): GAGVSQTPSNKVTEKGKYVELRCDPISGHTALYWYRQSLGQGPEFLIYFQGTGAADDSGLPNDRFFAVRPEGSVSTLKIQRTERGDSAVYLCASSLDGGNTIYFGEGSWLTVV.

CDR3 region: CASSQGYGYTF. For the CDR3, the DNA is TGTGCCAGCAGTCAGGGATATGGCTACACCTTC. This chain joins TRBV6-5 and TRBJ1-2; TRBD1 might be the D (5 bases). Trimming removed 5 bases at V and 5 bases at J, with 6 bases between. CDR3 size: 11 residues. Germline-derived CDR1 and CDR2 are MNHEY and SVGAGI.

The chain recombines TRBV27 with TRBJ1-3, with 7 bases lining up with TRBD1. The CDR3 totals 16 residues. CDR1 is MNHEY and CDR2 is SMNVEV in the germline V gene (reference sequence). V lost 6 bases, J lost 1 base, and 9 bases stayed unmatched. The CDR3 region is CASRATGAQSGNTIYF. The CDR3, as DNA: TGTGCCAGCAGGGCCACAGGGGCCCAATCTGGAAACACCATATATTTT.

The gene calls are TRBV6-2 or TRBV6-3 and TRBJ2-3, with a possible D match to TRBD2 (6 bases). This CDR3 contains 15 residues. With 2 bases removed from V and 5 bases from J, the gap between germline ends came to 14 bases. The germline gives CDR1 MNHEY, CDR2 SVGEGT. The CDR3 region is CASSYPQRGRDTQYF. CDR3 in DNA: TGTGCCAGCAGTTACCCGCAACGGGGGAGAGATACGCAGTATTTT.

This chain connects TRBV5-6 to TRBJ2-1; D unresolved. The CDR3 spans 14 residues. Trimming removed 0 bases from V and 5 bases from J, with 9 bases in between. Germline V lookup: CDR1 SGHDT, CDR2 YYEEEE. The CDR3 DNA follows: TGTGCCAGCAGCTTGGCAAACAGAAACAATGAGCAGTTCTTC. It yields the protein CASSLANRNNEQFF.

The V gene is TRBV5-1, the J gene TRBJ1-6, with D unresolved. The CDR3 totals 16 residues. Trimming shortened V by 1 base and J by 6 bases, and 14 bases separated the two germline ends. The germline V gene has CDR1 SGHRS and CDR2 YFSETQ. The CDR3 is CASSLLEAGSNSPLHF. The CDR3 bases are TGCGCCAGCAGCTTGTTGGAGGCGGGCTCTAATTCACCCCTCCACTTT. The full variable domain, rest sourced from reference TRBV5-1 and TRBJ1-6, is KAGVTQTPRYLIKTRGQQVTLSCSPISGHRSVSWYQQTPGQGLQFLFEYFSETQRNKGNFPGRFSGRQFSNSRSEMNVSTLELGDSALYLCASSLLEAGSNSPLHFGNGTRLTVT.

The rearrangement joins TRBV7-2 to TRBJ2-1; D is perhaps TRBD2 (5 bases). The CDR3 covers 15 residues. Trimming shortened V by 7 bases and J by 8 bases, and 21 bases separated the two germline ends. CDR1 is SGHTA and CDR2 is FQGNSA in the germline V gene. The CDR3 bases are TGTGCCAGCACCTTGGAGCCGGGGTCTTTGGATGAGCAGTTCTTC. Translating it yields CASTLEPGSLDEQFF.

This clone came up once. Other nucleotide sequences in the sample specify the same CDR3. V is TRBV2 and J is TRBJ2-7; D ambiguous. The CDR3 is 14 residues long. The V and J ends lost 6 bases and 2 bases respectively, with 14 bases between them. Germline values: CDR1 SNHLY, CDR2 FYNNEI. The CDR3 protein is CASRVGDSPYEQYF. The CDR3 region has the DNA TGTGCCAGCAGGGTCGGAGACTCACCCTACGAGCAGTACTTC.

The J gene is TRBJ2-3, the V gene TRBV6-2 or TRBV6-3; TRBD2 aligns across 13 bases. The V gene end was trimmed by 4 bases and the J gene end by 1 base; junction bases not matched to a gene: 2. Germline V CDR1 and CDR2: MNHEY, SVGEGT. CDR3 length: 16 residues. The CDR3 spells CASSSGLAGGTDTQYF. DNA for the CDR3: TGTGCCAGCAGTTCTGGACTAGCGGGGGGCACAGATACGCAGTATTTT.